The 9 T cell receptor beta chains reported below all come from one sample, sequenced in a study of human T cells and chemical hapten exposure. The time point denotes: patch test 1, 2 weeks after DPC sensitization. Documented treatment: therapeutic diphenylcyclopropenone sensitization with weekly scalp DPC. TCRdb processed the RACE reads anew with MiXCR; each CDR3 protein has one entry. Of over 45,000 distinct CDR3 sequences listed, about 9.3% are singletons. The sample was whole blood, taken in connection with sensitization to the hapten diphenylcyclopropenone (DPC). The receptors shown here come from a woman aged 40-49 years with alopecia areata. Some clones in this sample may be carry-over from other donors' samples.

This clonotype was recorded a few times. The chain joins TRBV12-3 or TRBV12-4 to TRBJ1-6; TRBD1 might be the D (6 bases). This CDR3 has 15 amino acids. Trimming pared 6 bases from V and 2 bases from J, leaving 11 bases between. CDR3 in amino acids: CASSAGTPYNSPLHF. In DNA, the CDR3 is TGTGCCAGCAGCGCCGGGACACCCTATAATTCACCCCTCCACTTT.

There are many counts of this clonotype. The chain has TRBV6-4 and TRBJ2-1; 11 nucleotides agree with TRBD1. The CDR3 extends over 15 amino acids. J lost 6 bases, V lost 2 bases, and 3 bases had no gene match. The germline gives CDR1 MRHNA, CDR2 SNTAGT. CDR3 protein: CASSDRTGGFNEQFF. The CDR3 bases are TGTGCCAGCAGTGACAGGACAGGGGGCTTCAATGAGCAGTTCTTC.

This clonotype was detected a few times. V and J are TRBV5-5 and TRBJ1-4, with 8 bases fitting TRBD1. The V gene's germline CDR1 is SGHKS and CDR2 YYEKEE (reference sequence). V trimming: 3 bases; J trimming: 1 base; junction bases outside the gene matches: 5. The CDR3 spans 16 residues. The CDR3 reads CASSSGQGITNEKLFF. The DNA of the CDR3 is TGTGCCAGCAGCTCCGGACAGGGCATAACTAATGAAAAACTGTTTTTT.

This clonotype has a handful of counts. A much larger clone differs by one base, so this may be a read error. This chain uses TRBV7-3 with TRBJ1-1; D is unclear. The CDR3 runs to 13 residues. CDR1 and CDR2 from the germline V gene are SGHTA and FQGTGA. Trimming removed 2 bases at V and 1 base at J, with 5 bases between. The CDR3 DNA reads as TGTGCCAGCAGCTTAGCAGAGAACACTGAAGCTTTCTTT. This sequence encodes CASSLAENTEAFF.

This clonotype appeared many times. The genes are TRBV12-3 or TRBV12-4 and TRBJ2-7; TRBD2 is a possible D gene (5 bases). The CDR3 loop spans 12 amino acids. Trimming took 5 bases from V and 3 from J, leaving 8 bases between them. The CDR3 protein is CASSTGVYEQYF. CDR3 DNA: TGTGCCAGCAGTACCGGGGTCTACGAGCAGTACTTC.

This clonotype was counted only a few times. The chain couples TRBV4-1 to TRBJ1-4; 8 bases agree with TRBD1. Germline V gene sequence: CDR1 MGHRA, CDR2 YSYEKL. Trimming took 1 base from V and 6 from J; bases not matched to a gene: 4. This CDR3 is built from 15 residues. The CDR3 loop reads CASSQGHRGDEKLFF. Written as DNA, the CDR3 is TGCGCCAGCAGCCAAGGCCACAGGGGGGATGAAAAACTGTTTTTT.

In its sample, this clonotype was seen many times. In DNA, the CDR3 is TGTGCCTGGAGTTCGGGCCGCATACAGCCCCAGCATTTT. Residues: CAWSSGRIQPQHF. The chain couples TRBV30 to TRBJ1-5; D remains unclear. V lost 2 bases and J lost 7, with 12 bases in between. The CDR3 extends over 13 amino acids. Germline V lookup: CDR1 GTSNPN, CDR2 SVGIG (reference sequence).

This chain connects TRBV29-1 to TRBJ2-2; the D gene could be TRBD1 or TRBD2 (5 bases each). The CDR3 totals 14 residues. Trimming removed 0 bases at V and 6 bases at J, with 11 bases between. CDR1 and CDR2 (germline): SQVTM, ANQGSEA. DNA for the CDR3: TGCAGCGTTGAAGATCTGGGGACCTCCGGGGAGCTGTTTTTT. Translating gives CSVEDLGTSGELFF.

This clonotype appeared many times. The gene calls are TRBV4-1 and TRBJ2-7; no clear D gene. Looked up from germline, CDR1 is MGHRA and CDR2 is YSYEKL. The CDR3 is 15 amino acids. Trimming took off 0 bases at V and 0 bases at J, with 9 bases between the two ends. Written as DNA, the CDR3 is TGCGCCAGCAGCCAAGAACCTAAAAGCTCCTACGAGCAGTACTTC. It yields the protein CASSQEPKSSYEQYF.